What follows is one TCR beta chain and its context. This clonotype was seen at least ten times. It lacks a known antigen. Base quality data are lacking; no much larger clone is found one base away. V and J lose 7 bases and 1 base, and a span of 16 bases separates them. The CDR3 covers 15 residues, taking in both the cysteine and the phenylalanine. The entry retains the CDR3 DNA only, 45 bases that are in frame from base 1. CDR1 SNHLY and CDR2 FYNNEI are derived from the germline V gene. Stable Graves' hyperthyroidism was defined as the absence of progression to ophthalmopathy over 18 months of follow-up. Hyperthyroidism patients were aged 18 to 65 years and newly diagnosed, with disease duration of less than 2 months. Any patient with an uncontrolled infection, another autoimmune disease, pregnancy or lactation was excluded. Diagnoses relied on clinical symptoms, serum thyroxine and TRAb, thyroid ultrasound and orbital computed tomography. PBMCs were separated from under 12 ml of fresh peripheral blood using Ficoll-Paque density gradient centrifugation. Total RNA was extracted with Trizol reagent, and quality was checked on an Agilent 2100 Bioanalyzer.

The TCR beta CDR3 regions were amplified from RNA transcripts. The TCR CDR3 was subjected to a first round of RT-PCR using the HTBI primer set and the Qiagen OneStep RT-PCR kit. The libraries were constructed in a second round of multiplex PCR and then size-selected and purified. The libraries were sequenced on an Illumina HiSeq2000 using paired-end 100 bp reads. The source study handled its data this way. SOAPnuke was used to process the raw data, throwing out any read that contained adapters or uncalled bases, had a mean Phred below 15, or lacked an exact constant-primer or identifier match. High-quality paired reads were merged with COPE v1.2.5, and unique nucleotide sequences were defined as clonotypes. MiTCR v1.1 was used to align the clonotypes against IMGT TRBV, TRBD and TRBJ reference segments. Only V-J combinations with frequency above 0.0001, covering roughly 99% of repertoires, were analysed. The TCS score was defined as the ratio of F50 (clonal expansion) to E x V (chaos), calculated using BLOSUM62-based TCRdist between CDR3 peptides within each V-J. Welch's t-statistics and random forest reduced around 550 V-J features to roughly 13, which were used in a naive Bayes classifier (R e1071). TCRdb reprocessed the public reads (quality trimming at Q25 with fastp, clone calling with MiXCR) and kept in-frame beta chains. Records with the same CDR3 protein are collapsed into one entry carrying the most frequent genes and DNA. None of the V and J calls come from the authors' own analysis; TCRdb made them. Recorded for this sample are some 510,000 distinct CDR3 sequences; roughly 20% of them occurred a single time. The ten top clones hold 26% of the sample.

This entry belongs to a study of T cells in Graves' hyperthyroidism and ophthalmopathy (dated by TCRdb to between 2017 and 2020). For context, the study as a whole: Peripheral blood samples were taken at the time of initial diagnosis, prior to any treatment. To identify TCR V-J signatures that set the groups apart, the researchers used a discovery cohort of 100 patients, made up of 40 to 45 with Graves' ophthalmopathy and about 59 with stable Graves' hyperthyroidism. An independent validation cohort of around 19 hyperthyroidism patients and about 15 patients who later progressed to ophthalmopathy tested prospective prediction of ophthalmopathy. The approximately 100 discovery patients were randomly divided into training and test sets at a 7:3 ratio. In more than 5 Graves' hyperthyroidism patients, the study also compared T-cell repertoires from thyroid tissue with T-cell repertoires from blood. After sampling, hyperthyroidism patients received methimazole starting at 30 mg daily, and ophthalmopathy patients received high-dose intravenous methylprednisolone. According to the paper, TCR Vbeta CDR3 sequencing was carried out on about 140 peripheral blood samples, which came from 40 to 45 ophthalmopathy, 70 to 80 hyperthyroidism and roughly 17 progressor patients.

Findings and caveats that apply to the study as a whole: In cross-validation, a model built on a 13 V-J signature told ophthalmopathy apart from stable hyperthyroidism with less than 90% sensitivity and around 81% specificity, and in testing the same model reached 80%/75%. No statistical method was used to fix the sample size in advance, and group allocation was not hidden from the investigators. During validation, the model predicted progression to ophthalmopathy a median of around 7 months ahead of onset, with just under 71% sensitivity and 72% to 80% specificity. Most expanded thyroid clonotypes (frequency above 0.001) were also detected in blood, a finding suggesting that blood repertoires may reflect thyroid immune responses.

This clonotype originated in a man between 18 and 35 years old with Graves' hyperthyroidism. The sample comprised blood. The rearrangement joined TRBV2 to TRBJ1-1; TRBD1 is perhaps the D gene, given 6 matching bases. Here the CDR3 is given as CASIRDTSANTEAFF. In nucleotides, the sequence is TGTGCCAGCATTCGGGACACCTCGGCGAACACTGAAGCTTTCTTT. With the portions outside the CDR3 filled from the reference TRBV2 and TRBJ1-1 genes, the complete variable region becomes EPEVTQTPSHQVTQMGQEVILRCVPISNHLYFYWYRQILGQKVEFLVSFYNNEISEKSEIFDDQFSVERPDGSNFTLKIRSTKLEDSAMYFCASIRDTSANTEAFFGQGTRLTVV.